This TCR beta chain was captured by sequencing in a study of blood T cell repertoires in COVID-19. The V gene's germline CDR1 is MNHNY and CDR2 SVGAGI (reference sequence). The CDR3 sequence is 17 residues long. V trimming: 5 bases; J trimming: 6 bases; junction bases outside the gene matches: 11. This clone was recorded once. TCRdb's copy holds only in-frame clones and misses some; the assay was immunoSEQ multiplex PCR. This repertoire shows fewer than 250,000 clones, more than 70% found once; its top ten account for around 2.9%. Sequencing was done on a sample of peripheral blood. This chain uses TRBV6-6 with TRBJ1-6; 9 bases align to TRBD1. The TCR sequence derives from an older woman with acute or convalescent COVID-19. CDR3 loop: CASSQYQQGALNSPLHF. The DNA of the CDR3 is TGTGCCAGCAGTCAATACCAACAGGGGGCCCTTAATTCACCCCTCCACTTT.